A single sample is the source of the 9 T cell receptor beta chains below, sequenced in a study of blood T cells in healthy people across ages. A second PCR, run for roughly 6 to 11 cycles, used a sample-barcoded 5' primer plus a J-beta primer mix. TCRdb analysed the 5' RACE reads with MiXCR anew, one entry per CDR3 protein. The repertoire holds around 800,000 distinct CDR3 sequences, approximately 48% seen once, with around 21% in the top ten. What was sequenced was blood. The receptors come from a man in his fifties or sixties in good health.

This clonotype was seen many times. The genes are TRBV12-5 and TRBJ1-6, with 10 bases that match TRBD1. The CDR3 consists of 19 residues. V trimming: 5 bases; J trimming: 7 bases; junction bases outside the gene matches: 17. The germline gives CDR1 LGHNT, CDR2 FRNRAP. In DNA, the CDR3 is TGTGCTAGTGGTCTACACCGGGACAGGGGCGCTACAGAAAATTCACCCCTCCACTTT. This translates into CASGLHRDRGATENSPLHF.

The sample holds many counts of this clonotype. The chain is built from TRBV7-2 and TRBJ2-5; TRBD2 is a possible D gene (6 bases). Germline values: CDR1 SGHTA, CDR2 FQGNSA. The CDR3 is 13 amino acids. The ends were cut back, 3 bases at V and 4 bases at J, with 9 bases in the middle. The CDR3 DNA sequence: TGTGCCAGCAGCTTCCAGGGAGGAGAGACCCAGTACTTC. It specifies CASSFQGGETQYF.

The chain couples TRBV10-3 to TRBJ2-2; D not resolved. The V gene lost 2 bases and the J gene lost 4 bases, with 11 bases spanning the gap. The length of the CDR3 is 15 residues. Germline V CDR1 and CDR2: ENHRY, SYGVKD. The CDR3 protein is CAISERAGLTGELFF. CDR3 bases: TGTGCCATCAGTGAGAGGGCAGGCCTCACCGGGGAGCTGTTTTTT.

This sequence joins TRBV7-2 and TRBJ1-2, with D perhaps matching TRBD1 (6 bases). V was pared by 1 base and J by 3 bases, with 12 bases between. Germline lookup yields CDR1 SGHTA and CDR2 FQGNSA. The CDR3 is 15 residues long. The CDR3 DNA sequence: TGTGCCAGCAGCTTAGATTTTAGGGGGGACTATGGCTACACCTTC. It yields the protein CASSLDFRGDYGYTF.

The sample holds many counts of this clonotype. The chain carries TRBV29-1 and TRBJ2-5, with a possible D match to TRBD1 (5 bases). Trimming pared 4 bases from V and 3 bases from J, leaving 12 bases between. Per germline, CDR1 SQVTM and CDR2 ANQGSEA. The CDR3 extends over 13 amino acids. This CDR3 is CSVVTALKETQYF. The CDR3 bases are TGCAGCGTTGTGACAGCACTTAAAGAGACCCAGTACTTC.

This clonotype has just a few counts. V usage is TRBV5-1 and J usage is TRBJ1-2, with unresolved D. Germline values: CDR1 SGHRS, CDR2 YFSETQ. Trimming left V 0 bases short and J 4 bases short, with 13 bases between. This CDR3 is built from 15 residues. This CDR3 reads CASSLGIDNSYGYTF. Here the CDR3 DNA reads TGCGCCAGCAGCTTGGGAATTGACAACTCCTATGGCTACACCTTC. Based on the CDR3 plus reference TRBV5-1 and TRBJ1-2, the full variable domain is KAGVTQTPRYLIKTRGQQVTLSCSPISGHRSVSWYQQTPGQGLQFLFEYFSETQRNKGNFPGRFSGRQFSNSRSEMNVSTLELGDSALYLCASSLGIDNSYGYTFGSGTRLTVV.

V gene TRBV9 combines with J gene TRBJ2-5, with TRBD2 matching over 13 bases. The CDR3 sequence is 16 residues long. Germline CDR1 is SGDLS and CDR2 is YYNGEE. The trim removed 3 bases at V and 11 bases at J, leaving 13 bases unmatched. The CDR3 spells CASSGQGLAGRDEQYF. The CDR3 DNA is TGTGCCAGCAGCGGTCAGGGACTAGCGGGGAGGGATGAGCAGTACTTC.

CDR3 amino acids: CASSRTSGGHETQYF. CDR3 bases: TGCGCCAGCAGCCGTACTAGCGGGGGGCACGAGACCCAGTACTTC. This rearrangement joins TRBV5-1 to TRBJ2-5; TRBD2 aligns across 12 bases. This CDR3 is built from 15 residues. With V trimmed by 4 bases and J by 5 bases, 6 bases remained unmatched. Germline CDR1 is SGHRS and CDR2 is YFSETQ.

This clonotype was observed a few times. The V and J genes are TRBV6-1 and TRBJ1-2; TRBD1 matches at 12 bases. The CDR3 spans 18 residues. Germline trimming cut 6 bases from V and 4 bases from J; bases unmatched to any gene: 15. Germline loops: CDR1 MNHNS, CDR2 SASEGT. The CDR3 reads CASRVTGTGGVSSYGYTF. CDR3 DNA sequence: TGTGCCAGCAGGGTGACCGGGACAGGGGGCGTAAGTTCCTATGGCTACACCTTC.